This T cell receptor beta chain originates from a study of metastatic and nonmetastatic thyroid tumors. All patients were untreated before thyroid surgery. Authors' data handling: Clinicopathological groups differed in CDR3, with these differences serving to build a distant-metastasis classifier for papillary thyroid cancer. TCRdb re-clonotyped the PCR reads via MiXCR. The V and J calls were determined by TCRdb, not by the authors. Of some 10,000 clones listed, approximately 24% are singletons. This clone was counted between two and nine times. The V segment lost 11 bases and the J segment 2 bases; nucleotides outside the gene matches: 8. The germline V gene encodes CDR1 SGHTA and CDR2 FQGNSA. The CDR3 has 13 residues.

Sequenced sample: tumor tissue. The chain uses TRBV7-2 and TRBJ2-7; 8 bases map to TRBD2. The clonotype was recovered from a female donor with papillary thyroid cancer or a benign thyroid nodule (not recorded which). Some clones in this sample may be carry-over from other donors' samples. The DNA for the CDR3 is TGTGCCGCAAACCGGGGGGGGACCTACGAGCAGTACTTC. Its translation is CAANRGGTYEQYF.